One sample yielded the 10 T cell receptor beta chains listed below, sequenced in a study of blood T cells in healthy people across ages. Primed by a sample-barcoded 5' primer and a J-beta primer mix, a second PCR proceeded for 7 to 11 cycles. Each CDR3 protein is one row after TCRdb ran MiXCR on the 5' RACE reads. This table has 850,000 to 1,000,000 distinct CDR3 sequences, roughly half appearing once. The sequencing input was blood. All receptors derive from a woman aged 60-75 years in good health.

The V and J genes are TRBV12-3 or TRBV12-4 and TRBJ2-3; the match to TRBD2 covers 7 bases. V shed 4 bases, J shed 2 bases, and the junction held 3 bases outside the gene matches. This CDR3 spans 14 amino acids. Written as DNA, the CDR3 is TGTGCCAGCAGTTGGACTAGGTCCACAGATACGCAGTATTTT. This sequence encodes CASSWTRSTDTQYF.

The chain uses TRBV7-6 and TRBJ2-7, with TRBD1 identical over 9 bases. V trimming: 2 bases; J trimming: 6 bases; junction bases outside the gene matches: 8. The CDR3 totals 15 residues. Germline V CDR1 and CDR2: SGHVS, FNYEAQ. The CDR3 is CASSLTPGQGREQYF. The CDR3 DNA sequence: TGTGCCAGCAGCTTAACCCCGGGACAGGGACGCGAGCAGTACTTC.

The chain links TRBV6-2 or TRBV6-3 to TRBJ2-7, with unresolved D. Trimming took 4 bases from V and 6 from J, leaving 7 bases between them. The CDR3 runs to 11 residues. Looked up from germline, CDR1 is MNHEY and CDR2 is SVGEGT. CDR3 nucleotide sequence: TGTGCCAGCAGTTCCACGGTCGAGCAGTACTTC. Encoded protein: CASSSTVEQYF.

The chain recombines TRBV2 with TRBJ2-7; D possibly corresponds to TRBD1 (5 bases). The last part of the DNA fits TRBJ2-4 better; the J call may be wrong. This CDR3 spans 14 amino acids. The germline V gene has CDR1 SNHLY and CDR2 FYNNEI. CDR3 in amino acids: CASSDRVQGNIQYF. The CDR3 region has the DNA TGTGCCAGCAGTGACAGGGTGCAGGGAAACATTCAGTACTTC.

CDR3 nucleotide sequence: TGTGCCTGGAGTCAGGGTCGGCCAGGCGAAAAACTGTTTTTT. Protein: CAWSQGRPGEKLFF. The rearrangement joins TRBV30 to TRBJ1-4; tentatively, D is TRBD1 (5 bases). This CDR3 region has 14 residues. Trimming stripped 2 bases from V and 8 bases from J, with 15 bases between. The germline gives CDR1 GTSNPN, CDR2 SVGIG (reference sequence).

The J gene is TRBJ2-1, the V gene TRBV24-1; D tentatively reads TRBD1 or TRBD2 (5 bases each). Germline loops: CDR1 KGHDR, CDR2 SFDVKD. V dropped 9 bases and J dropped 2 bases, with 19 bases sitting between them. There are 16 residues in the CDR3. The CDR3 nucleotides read TGTGCCACCGCCACTAGGGGATCTCGCCCCTACAATGAGCAGTTCTTC. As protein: CATATRGSRPYNEQFF.

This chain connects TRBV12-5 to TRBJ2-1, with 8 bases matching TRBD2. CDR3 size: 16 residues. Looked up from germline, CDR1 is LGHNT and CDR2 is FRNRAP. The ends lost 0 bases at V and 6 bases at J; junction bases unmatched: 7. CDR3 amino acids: CASGLVSSLAVNEQFF. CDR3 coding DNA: TGTGCTAGTGGTTTGGTATCATCACTAGCGGTCAATGAGCAGTTCTTC.

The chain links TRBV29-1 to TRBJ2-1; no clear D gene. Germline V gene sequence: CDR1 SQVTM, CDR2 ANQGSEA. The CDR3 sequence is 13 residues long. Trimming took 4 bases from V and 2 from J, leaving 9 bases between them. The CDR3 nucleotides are TGCAGCGTTGGGCTAGAGCCCTACAATGAGCAGTTCTTC. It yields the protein CSVGLEPYNEQFF.

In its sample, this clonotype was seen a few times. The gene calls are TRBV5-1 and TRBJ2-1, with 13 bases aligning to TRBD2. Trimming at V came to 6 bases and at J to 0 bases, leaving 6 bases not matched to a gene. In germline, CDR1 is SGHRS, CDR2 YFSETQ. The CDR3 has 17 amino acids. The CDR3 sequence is CASKGLAGLSSYNEQFF. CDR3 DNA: TGCGCCAGCAAGGGACTAGCGGGACTTAGCTCCTACAATGAGCAGTTCTTC.

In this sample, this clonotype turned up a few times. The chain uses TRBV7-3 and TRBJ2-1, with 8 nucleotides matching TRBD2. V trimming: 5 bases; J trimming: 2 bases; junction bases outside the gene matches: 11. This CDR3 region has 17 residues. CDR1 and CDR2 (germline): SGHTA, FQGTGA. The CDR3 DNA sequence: TGTGCCAGCAGCCGACACGTTAGCGGGACGACCTACAATGAGCAGTTCTTC. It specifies CASSRHVSGTTYNEQFF.